The 10 T cell receptor beta chains given below trace back to one sample, sequenced in a study of blood T cell repertoires in COVID-19. Assay used: immunoSEQ multiplex PCR; TCRdb lists only in-frame clones, some missing. This sample has about 140,000 clones; around 76% occur once, and the top ten carry roughly 13%. The sequencing sample was made of peripheral blood. Receptors were obtained from a man of 80 years or more with acute or convalescent COVID-19.

This rearrangement joins TRBV27 to TRBJ2-1, with 9 bases fitting TRBD1. With 6 bases clipped from V and 4 bases from J, the junction kept 7 bases outside the gene matches. The CDR3 covers 15 residues. The germline V gene encodes CDR1 MNHEY and CDR2 SMNVEV (reference sequence). The CDR3 nucleotides are TGTGCCAGCAGGCGGGGACAGGGTACGTACAATGAGCAGTTCTTC. It specifies CASRRGQGTYNEQFF.

This clone was observed a few times. In nucleotides, the CDR3 is TGTGCCAGCAGCCAAGGAATGGCTAGCAATCAGCCCCAGCATTTT. Protein: CASSQGMASNQPQHF. V gene TRBV3-1 (or the pseudogene TRBV3-2) combines with J gene TRBJ1-5, with D unresolved. Trimming removed 1 base at V and 0 bases at J, with 7 bases between. Germline CDR1 is LGHDT and CDR2 is YNNKEL (reference sequence). The CDR3 has 15 residues.

The chain has TRBV10-3 and TRBJ2-3; TRBD1 matches 7 bases. Trimming took 4 bases from V and 3 from J; bases not matched to a gene: 13. In germline, CDR1 is ENHRY, CDR2 SYGVKD. The CDR3 runs 17 residues. DNA for the CDR3: TGTGCCATCAGTGGACTTGGACCTGGCAGGGGGACAGATACGCAGTATTTT. Translating it yields CAISGLGPGRGTDTQYF.

This chain joins TRBV14 and TRBJ2-4; possible D gene TRBD1, 7 bases. Trimming took off 4 bases at V and 5 bases at J, with 18 bases between the two ends. CDR1 is SGHDN, CDR2 FVKESK, per germline. This CDR3 is built from 16 residues. This CDR3 reads CASSPSTGEVQNIQYF. The CDR3 bases are TGTGCCAGCAGCCCAAGTACAGGGGAGGTACAAAACATTCAGTACTTC.

The J gene is TRBJ2-3, the V gene TRBV7-3; possible D gene TRBD1, 5 bases. The germline V gene has CDR1 SGHTA and CDR2 FQGTGA. The CDR3 contains 15 residues. V lost 1 base and J 0 bases, leaving 8 bases between the germline ends. This chain's CDR3 is CASSLSRASTDTQYF. CDR3 nucleotides: TGTGCCAGCAGCTTAAGCAGGGCTAGCACAGATACGCAGTATTTT.

This clone has a handful of counts. J is TRBJ1-4 and V is TRBV10-1; D perhaps matches TRBD1 (5 bases). Germline V gives CDR1 WNHNN, CDR2 SYGVQD (reference sequence). The V and J ends lost 3 bases and 12 bases respectively, with 20 bases between them. This CDR3 has 15 residues. CDR3 sequence reads: CASSEWQGLLGELFF. CDR3 in DNA: TGCGCCAGCAGTGAATGGCAGGGCCTCCTTGGGGAACTGTTTTTT.

The V gene is TRBV4-2, the J gene TRBJ1-2, with 10 bases aligning to TRBD1. CDR1 and CDR2 (germline): LGHNA, YNFKEQ. The CDR3 length is 15 residues. The junction had 5 bases not matched to a gene; V was cut back by 4 bases and J by 3 bases. CDR3 amino acids: CASSPTGTGDYGYTF. The CDR3, as DNA: TGTGCCAGCAGCCCTACCGGGACAGGGGACTATGGCTACACCTTC.

The chain couples TRBV14 to TRBJ1-1; tentative D call: TRBD1 (5 bases). Per germline, CDR1 SGHDN and CDR2 FVKESK. CDR3 size: 15 residues. The V end was cut by 0 bases, the J end by 8 bases, with 16 bases between. Here the CDR3 reads CASSQDLSPGGEAFF. CDR3 coding DNA: TGTGCCAGCAGCCAAGATCTGTCCCCCGGGGGAGAAGCTTTCTTT.

This clone has more than one count but fewer than ten. This sequence joins TRBV28 and TRBJ1-5, with D unclear. Deletions cut 7 bases from V and 0 bases from J, with 7 bases between. CDR3 length: 13 amino acids. CDR1 and CDR2 from the germline V gene are MDHEN and SYDVKM. CDR3 residues: CASTRDSNQPQHF. The CDR3 nucleotides read TGTGCCAGCACGCGTGATAGCAATCAGCCCCAGCATTTT.

The gene calls are TRBV6-2 or TRBV6-3 and TRBJ1-1, with D possibly TRBD1 on 5 matching bases. This CDR3 is built from 12 residues. V lost 2 bases, J lost 6 bases, and 7 bases lay in between. The germline V gene encodes CDR1 MNHEY and CDR2 SVGEGT. The CDR3 reads CASSYPGPEAFF. In nucleotides, the CDR3 is TGTGCCAGCAGTTACCCAGGGCCTGAAGCTTTCTTT.